These 16 T cell receptor beta chains came from one sample sequenced in a study of neoadjuvant nivolumab and ipilimumab in lung cancer. The data were produced by immunoSEQ multiplex PCR, yet TCRdb's version contains in-frame clones alone and is incomplete. In the table there are roughly 30,000 clones, roughly 80% of which are singletons. Sequencing was performed on peripheral blood, taken before neoadjuvant nivolumab, alone or with ipilimumab. All receptors derive from an adult with non-small cell lung cancer.

The chain carries TRBV4-3 and TRBJ2-2; tentative D call: TRBD2 (7 bases). This CDR3 region has 16 residues. Deletions cut 1 base from V and 8 bases from J, with 17 bases between. The germline gives CDR1 LGHNA, CDR2 YSLEER. The CDR3: CASSQGRGGGAGELFF. The CDR3 nucleotides read TGCGCCAGCAGCCAAGGTCGAGGGGGGGGAGCAGGGGAGCTGTTTTTT.

V is TRBV7-9 and J is TRBJ2-2, with D unclear. CDR3 length equals 16 residues. Germline loops: CDR1 SEHNR, CDR2 FQNEAQ (reference sequence). Trimming pared 1 base from V and 0 bases from J, leaving 9 bases between. The CDR3 region has the DNA TGTGCCAGCAGCTTAGACGCGGCATCGAACACCGGGGAGCTGTTTTTT. It yields the protein CASSLDAASNTGELFF.

V and J are TRBV5-6 and TRBJ1-5; 7 nucleotides agree with TRBD1. The CDR3 has 15 amino acids. V lost 5 bases, J lost 0 bases, and 5 bases stayed unmatched. Germline-derived CDR1 and CDR2 are SGHDT and YYEEEE. The CDR3 nucleotides read TGTGCCAGCAGTCTACAGGGGTATAGCAATCAGCCCCAGCATTTT. Translation gives CASSLQGYSNQPQHF.

The chain uses TRBV11-2 and TRBJ2-3, with D possibly called TRBD1 or TRBD2 (5 bases each). The germline CDR1 and CDR2 sequences are SGHAT and FQNNGV. This CDR3 spans 16 amino acids. With 1 base removed from V and 5 bases from J, the gap between germline ends came to 16 bases. The CDR3 loop reads CASSLVPGPGGDTQYF. For the CDR3, the DNA is TGTGCCAGCAGCTTAGTCCCGGGCCCTGGGGGAGATACGCAGTATTTT.

This chain connects TRBV10-3 to TRBJ2-7, with no clear D. There are 12 residues in the CDR3. Germline CDR1 and CDR2: ENHRY and SYGVKD. The germline V and J ends were trimmed by 9 bases and 2 bases, with 11 bases remaining between them. The chain's CDR3 is CAISLSTYEQYF. The CDR3 bases are TGTGCCATAAGCCTCAGTACCTACGAGCAGTACTTC.

The chain couples TRBV7-9 to TRBJ1-2, with TRBD1 identical over 7 bases. With 6 bases clipped from V and 4 bases from J, the junction kept 8 bases outside the gene matches. Germline loops: CDR1 SEHNR, CDR2 FQNEAQ (reference sequence). The CDR3 runs to 14 residues. In DNA form, the CDR3 reads TGTGCCAGCAGTCTACTGGACAGGACCTATGGCTACACCTTC. Translated, it gives CASSLLDRTYGYTF. The full variable domain, its missing parts supplied by reference TRBV7-9 and TRBJ1-2, is DTGVSQNPRHKITKRGQNVTFRCDPISEHNRLYWYRQTLGQGPEFLTYFQNEAQLEKSRLLSDRFSAERPKGSFSTLEIQRTEQGDSAMYLCASSLLDRTYGYTFGSGTRLTVV.

This chain uses TRBV5-6 with TRBJ2-1; tentatively, D is TRBD1 (6 bases). Germline CDR1 is SGHDT and CDR2 is YYEEEE. The CDR3 totals 15 residues. V was shortened by 4 bases and J by 6 bases, with 17 bases between the two germline ends. DNA for the CDR3: TGTGCCAGCAGCCAAGGGGGTTTGGAAATCAATGAGCAGTTCTTC. It specifies CASSQGGLEINEQFF.

DNA of the CDR3: TGCAGCGTTCAGTTGGGGGGATTCAATCAGCCCCAGCATTTT. The encoded protein is CSVQLGGFNQPQHF. This chain connects TRBV29-1 to TRBJ1-5, with TRBD1 as a possible D gene (5 bases). Trimming left V 5 bases short and J 3 bases short, with 14 bases between. The CDR3 is 14 amino acids. Germline CDR1 reads SQVTM; CDR2 reads ANQGSEA.

This clone occurred a few times. The same CDR3 also results from other DNA sequences found in this sample. The chain links TRBV19 to TRBJ2-3, with 12 bases fitting TRBD2. V shed 6 bases, J shed 6 bases, and the junction held 10 bases outside the gene matches. Germline CDR1 reads LNHDA; CDR2 reads SQIVND (reference sequence). The CDR3 has 16 amino acids. Here the CDR3 reads CASSIELAGGRDTQYF. CDR3 DNA: TGTGCCAGTAGCATCGAACTAGCGGGGGGTAGGGATACGCAGTATTTT.

The chain has TRBV10-3 and TRBJ1-5; 7 bases agree with TRBD1. From germline, CDR1 is ENHRY and CDR2 SYGVKD. The ends lost 5 bases at V and 3 bases at J; junction bases unmatched: 4. The CDR3 sequence is 14 residues long. The CDR3 loop is CAISPTGNNQPQHF. CDR3 nucleotides: TGTGCCATCAGTCCGACAGGGAACAATCAGCCCCAGCATTTT.

The rearrangement joins TRBV5-5 to TRBJ2-7; a possible D gene is TRBD2 (5 bases). V was clipped by 3 bases and J by 6 bases, with 16 bases between them. The CDR3 extends over 14 amino acids. In germline, CDR1 is SGHKS, CDR2 YYEKEE (reference sequence). The CDR3 reads CASSSPAGGREQYF. In DNA form, the CDR3 reads TGTGCCAGCAGCTCGCCCGCGGGCGGGCGCGAGCAGTACTTC.

The chain recombines TRBV29-1 with TRBJ1-1; 10 nucleotides match TRBD1. Germline loops: CDR1 SQVTM, CDR2 ANQGSEA. J lost 4 bases, V lost 6 bases, and 17 bases had no gene match. The CDR3 is 17 amino acids. Here the CDR3 DNA reads TGCAGCGTCCCTCACTTCCACCGGGACAGGGGTGGCACTGAAGCTTTCTTT. Translated: CSVPHFHRDRGGTEAFF. Combining the CDR3 with reference TRBV29-1 and TRBJ1-1 gives the whole variable domain SAVISQKPSRDICQRGTSLTIQCQVDSQVTMMFWYRQQPGQSLTLIATANQGSEATYESGFVIDKFPISRPNLTFSTLTVSNMSPEDSSIYLCSVPHFHRDRGGTEAFFGQGTRLTVV.

This chain links TRBV6-1 with TRBJ1-1; D uncertain. Germline CDR1 reads MNHNS; CDR2 reads SASEGT. The CDR3 runs 13 residues. V was pared by 8 bases and J by 5 bases, with 15 bases between. The CDR3 here is CASYRNGRTEAFF. In DNA form, the CDR3 reads TGTGCCAGCTATAGGAACGGGAGAACTGAAGCTTTCTTT.

V usage is TRBV6-6 and J usage is TRBJ2-3; D is uncertain. Per germline, CDR1 MNHNY and CDR2 SVGAGI (reference sequence). Trimming shortened V by 0 bases and J by 0 bases, and 10 bases separated the two germline ends. The CDR3 runs to 16 residues. This chain's CDR3 is CASSYSLLFSTDTQYF. The CDR3 DNA reads as TGTGCCAGCAGTTACTCCCTTCTCTTTAGCACAGATACGCAGTATTTT.

This chain uses TRBV9 with TRBJ2-1; D remains ambiguous. This CDR3 is 15 amino acids long. V was shortened by 1 base and J by 7 bases, with 15 bases between the two germline ends. Germline CDR1 and CDR2: SGDLS and YYNGEE. The CDR3 DNA sequence: TGTGCCAGCAGCGTACAGGCCAGCTTTGGGAATGAGCAGTTCTTC. Translation gives CASSVQASFGNEQFF.

On this clone itself: Germline is not matched at one junction end, which may reflect a read error. This chain uses TRBV29-1 with TRBJ1-2, with 7 bases that match TRBD1. CDR3 length equals 9 residues. Germline V gene data show CDR1 as SQVTM and CDR2 as ANQGSEA. The CDR3 spells CSASPGQSF. CDR3 nucleotide sequence: TGCAGTGCGTCACCGGGACAGTCCTTC.